The clone carrying this T cell receptor beta chain was counted at least ten times. What it binds is unknown. Both TCR beta VDJ combination and CDR3 sequence profiling were carried out. Genomic DNA was the template for this profiling. TCRdb reprocessed the reads with MiXCR, giving one entry per CDR3 protein. This sample yields fewer than 200,000 distinct CDR3 sequences, of which 48% are seen a single time; under 15% belongs to the top ten. By flow cytometry, patients selected for sequencing had shown an expansion of CD8+CD57+ cells. This sample stems from a study of CD8+CD57+ T cells in acquired aplastic anemia. The overall study: Average DNA yield from sorted CD4+ and CD8+ cells was around 3 ug. Notes on the study in general: Overlap between patients and controls comprised just under 30 CD8+ CDR3 sequences.

The CDR3 spans 16 residues. CDR1 is SGDLS and CDR2 is YYNGEE in the germline V gene. V was pared by 0 bases and J by 0 bases, with 10 bases between. Source material: sorted CD4+, CD8+, or CD8+CD57+ T cells (not recorded which) from PBMCs. The origin of this receptor is a human donor with aplastic anemia. The chain is built from TRBV9 and TRBJ1-3; perhaps TRBD1 as D (5 bases). The CDR3 sequence: CASSVGGGTSGNTIYF. DNA of the CDR3: TGTGCCAGCAGCGTAGGGGGGGGGACCTCTGGAAACACCATATATTTT.